The clone carrying this TCR beta chain was counted only a few times. Its antigen is still unknown. This CDR3 contains 16 residues. Germline-derived CDR1 and CDR2 are LGHDT and YNNKEL (reference sequence). Trimming took off 1 base at V and 0 bases at J, with 10 bases between the two ends. TCRdb independently ran MiXCR on the RT-PCR reads; one entry per CDR3 protein. The sample lists 610,000 or so distinct CDR3 sequences, approximately 14% seen once, with 11% in the top ten. The data originate from a study of response to subunit inactivated influenza vaccine. Points from the study as a whole: Authors suggested few new T cells are recruited by each seasonal influenza vaccination.

This chain joins TRBV3-1 and TRBJ2-1; D is ambiguous. This receptor was taken from a man in his fifties or sixties who received an inactivated influenza vaccine. Material: PBMCs from blood, obtained less than 13 days after vaccination. CDR3 nucleotides: TGTGCCAGCAGCCAAGTGTGGCAGGTCTCCTACAATGAGCAGTTCTTC. It yields the protein CASSQVWQVSYNEQFF.